The 17 T cell receptor beta chains below come from one sample, sequenced in a study of shared clonotypes between healthy human individuals. Clones were sequenced by immunoSEQ multiplex PCR, and TCRdb holds only the in-frame ones, with some missing. The profile shows some 360,000 clones, roughly 70% of them singletons. Input material: memory CD4+ T cells sorted from blood. Subset denoted: CD45RA-negative fraction. The receptors here all came from a man aged 25 to 40 in good health.

This chain links TRBV19 with TRBJ1-1; D gene ambiguous. This CDR3 has 14 amino acids. The V gene lost 1 base and the J gene lost 3 bases, with 9 bases spanning the gap. Looked up from germline, CDR1 is LNHDA and CDR2 is SQIVND (reference sequence). The CDR3 sequence: CASSIVGGYTEAFF. The CDR3 nucleotides are TGTGCCAGTAGTATAGTTGGCGGGTACACTGAAGCTTTCTTT. Supplemented by reference TRBV19 and TRBJ1-1, the full variable domain reads DGGITQSPKYLFRKEGQNVTLSCEQNLNHDAMYWYRQDPGQGLRLIYYSQIVNDFQKGDIAEGYSVSREKKESFPLTVTSAQKNPTAFYLCASSIVGGYTEAFFGQGTRLTVV.

This chain connects TRBV5-4 to TRBJ2-7; 7 positions match TRBD1. J was trimmed by 7 bases and V by 3 bases; bases with no gene match: 10. Germline assignment: CDR1 SGHNT and CDR2 YYREEE (reference sequence). There are 14 residues in the CDR3. The CDR3 nucleotides are TGTGCCAGCAGCTCCCCCGAGGGGGCGCGGGAGCAGTACTTC. Encoded protein: CASSSPEGAREQYF.

V usage is TRBV7-9 and J usage is TRBJ2-7; D possibly corresponds to TRBD1 (6 bases). The V gene's germline CDR1 is SEHNR and CDR2 FQNEAQ (reference sequence). V shed 6 bases and J shed 9 bases, with 15 bases lying between them. This CDR3 region has 12 residues. The CDR3 spells CASSSGESGQYF. As DNA, the CDR3 is TGTGCCAGCAGTTCAGGGGAGAGTGGGCAGTACTTC. The complete variable domain, with remaining parts taken from reference TRBV7-9 and TRBJ2-7, reads DTGVSQNPRHKITKRGQNVTFRCDPISEHNRLYWYRQTLGQGPEFLTYFQNEAQLEKSRLLSDRFSAERPKGSFSTLEIQRTEQGDSAMYLCASSSGESGQYFGPGTRLTVT.

A remark on this clone: Other nucleotide sequences from this sample produce the same CDR3. The J gene is TRBJ2-2, the V gene TRBV19; a possible D gene is TRBD1 (5 bases). The V gene's germline CDR1 is LNHDA and CDR2 SQIVND (reference sequence). The CDR3 length is 13 residues. With 2 bases removed from V and 4 bases from J, the gap between germline ends came to 5 bases. Here the CDR3 reads CASSIRGTGELFF. The CDR3 nucleotides read TGTGCCAGTAGTATAAGGGGCACCGGGGAGCTGTTTTTT.

Regarding this clone: A much larger clone is a single base away; this may be a read error. Other DNA sequences in the sample encode the same CDR3. The genes are TRBV5-6 and TRBJ2-1; the D is unclear. V was pared by 3 bases and J by 2 bases, with 0 bases between. The CDR3 has 11 residues. Per the germline V gene, CDR1 is SGHDT and CDR2 is YYEEEE. The DNA for the CDR3 is TGTGCCAGCAGCTCCTACAATGAGCAGTTCTTC. As protein: CASSSYNEQFF.

The rearrangement joins TRBV5-8 to TRBJ2-5; 12 bases align to TRBD1. V gave up 5 bases and J gave up 4 bases; unmatched junction bases: 9. Germline values: CDR1 SGHTS, CDR2 YDEGEE. The CDR3 contains 16 residues. The CDR3 spells CASREGQGAWRETQYF. The CDR3 DNA follows: TGTGCCAGCAGGGAGGGACAGGGGGCTTGGCGAGAGACCCAGTACTTC.

This sequence joins TRBV29-1 and TRBJ1-3; 9 positions match TRBD1. This CDR3 region has 13 residues. J was trimmed by 4 bases and V by 6 bases; bases with no gene match: 4. Per the germline V gene, CDR1 is SQVTM and CDR2 is ANQGSEA. CDR3: CSVTGQGGNTIYF. The CDR3 DNA reads TGCAGCGTCACCGGACAGGGGGGAAACACCATATATTTT. The full variable domain, its missing parts supplied by reference TRBV29-1 and TRBJ1-3, is SAVISQKPSRDICQRGTSLTIQCQVDSQVTMMFWYRQQPGQSLTLIATANQGSEATYESGFVIDKFPISRPNLTFSTLTVSNMSPEDSSIYLCSVTGQGGNTIYFGEGSWLTVV.

V and J are TRBV9 and TRBJ2-5; the match to TRBD2 covers 9 bases. This CDR3 is 15 amino acids long. V dropped 2 bases and J dropped 2; count of bases not matched to a gene: 4. Germline loops: CDR1 SGDLS, CDR2 YYNGEE. CDR3 protein: CASSVSGSRQETQYF. The CDR3 DNA reads as TGTGCCAGCAGCGTTAGCGGGAGCCGGCAAGAGACCCAGTACTTC.

With respect to this clone: Its ends do not fully match the called genes, so a read error is possible. This same CDR3 is encoded by further DNA sequences in the sample. The genes are TRBV4-3 and TRBJ2-2; no definite D call. Germline CDR1 LGHNA, CDR2 YSLEER. This CDR3 spans 14 amino acids. CDR3 coding DNA: TGCGCCAGCAGCCAAGAAATCCCGACCGGAGAGCTGTTTTTT. Amino acid sequence: CASSQEIPTGELFF.

V usage is TRBV6-5 and J usage is TRBJ2-7; D is ambiguous. This CDR3 comprises 13 residues. Germline V CDR1 and CDR2: MNHEY, SVGAGI. The V end was cut by 6 bases, the J end by 2 bases, with 11 bases between. The CDR3 is CASSPPGPYEQYF. CDR3 DNA: TGTGCCAGCAGCCCCCCTGGACCCTACGAGCAGTACTTC.

The chain employs TRBV7-2 and TRBJ2-4; D is perhaps TRBD1 or TRBD2 (6 bases each). CDR3 length: 18 amino acids. The V and J ends lost 2 bases and 1 base respectively, with 18 bases between them. From germline, CDR1 is SGHTA and CDR2 FQGNSA. The CDR3 sequence: CASSLLIGGQGAKNIQYF. CDR3 DNA sequence: TGTGCCAGCAGCTTATTGATCGGAGGGCAGGGGGCCAAAAACATTCAGTACTTC.

The chain recombines TRBV9 with TRBJ2-1; weak D call: TRBD2 (6 bases). Per germline, CDR1 SGDLS and CDR2 YYNGEE. The CDR3 covers 16 residues. V dropped 0 bases and J dropped 6 bases, with 16 bases sitting between them. This CDR3 reads CASSVDQGRRVNEQFF. CDR3 nucleotide sequence: TGTGCCAGCAGCGTAGACCAAGGTAGGAGGGTCAATGAGCAGTTCTTC. Full variable domain (outside the CDR3, taken from reference TRBV9 and TRBJ2-1): DSGVTQTPKHLITATGQRVTLRCSPRSGDLSVYWYQQSLDQGLQFLIQYYNGEERAKGNILERFSAQQFPDLHSELNLSSLELGDSALYFCASSVDQGRRVNEQFFGPGTRLTVL.

This clone was counted a few times. The V and J genes are TRBV6-5 and TRBJ2-7, with TRBD1 identical over 10 bases. CDR1 and CDR2 (germline): MNHEY, SVGAGI. With 5 bases clipped from V and 4 bases from J, the junction kept 8 bases outside the gene matches. This CDR3 contains 15 residues. CDR3 region: CASSLGGTGVYEQYF. CDR3 bases: TGTGCCAGCAGTCTTGGGGGGACAGGGGTATACGAGCAGTACTTC.

There are a few counts of this clone. The rearrangement joins TRBV28 to TRBJ2-2; D is possibly TRBD2 (5 bases). Trimming pared 7 bases from V and 5 bases from J, leaving 20 bases between. Germline V gene sequence: CDR1 MDHEN, CDR2 SYDVKM. This CDR3 is 16 amino acids long. DNA for the CDR3: TGTGCCAGCACCCCCCCCGGGAATGGGTGGACCGGGGAGCTGTTTTTT. Residues: CASTPPGNGWTGELFF.

V and J are TRBV9 and TRBJ1-3; no firm D call. The length of the CDR3 is 16 residues. Per germline, CDR1 SGDLS and CDR2 YYNGEE. With 3 bases removed from V and 0 bases from J, the gap between germline ends came to 13 bases. The CDR3 DNA follows: TGTGCCAGCAGCGCCATGTCAGCTAGCTCTGGAAACACCATATATTTT. It is translated as CASSAMSASSGNTIYF.

In this sample, this clone turned up a few times. The chain recombines TRBV19 with TRBJ2-5, with D uncertain. The CDR3 extends over 14 amino acids. The V gene's germline CDR1 is LNHDA and CDR2 SQIVND (reference sequence). V was shortened by 1 base and J by 5 bases, with 11 bases between the two germline ends. CDR3 in DNA: TGTGCCAGTAGTATAGCAGGCTTCTCGGAGACCCAGTACTTC. Its protein product is CASSIAGFSETQYF.

J is TRBJ2-3 and V is TRBV6-6; 7 positions match TRBD1. Unmatched junction bases numbered 5, after V lost 0 bases and J lost 5 bases. Germline V gives CDR1 MNHNY, CDR2 SVGAGI (reference sequence). The CDR3 sequence is 15 residues long. CDR3 bases: TGTGCCAGCAGTTACTCGACAGGGCTCGAAGATACGCAGTATTTT. Translating gives CASSYSTGLEDTQYF.